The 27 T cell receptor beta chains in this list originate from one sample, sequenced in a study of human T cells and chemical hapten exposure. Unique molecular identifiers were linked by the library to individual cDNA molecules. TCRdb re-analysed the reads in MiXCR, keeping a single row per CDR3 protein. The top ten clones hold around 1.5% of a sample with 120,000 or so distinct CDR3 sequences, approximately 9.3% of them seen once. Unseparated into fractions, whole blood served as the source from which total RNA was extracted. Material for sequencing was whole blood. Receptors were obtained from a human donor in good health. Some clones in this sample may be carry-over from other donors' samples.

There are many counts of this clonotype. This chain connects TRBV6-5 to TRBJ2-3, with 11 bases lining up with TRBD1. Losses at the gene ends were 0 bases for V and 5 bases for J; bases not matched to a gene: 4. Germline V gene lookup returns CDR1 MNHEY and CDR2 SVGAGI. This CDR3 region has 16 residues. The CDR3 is CASSYSAGTGGDTQYF. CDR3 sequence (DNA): TGTGCCAGCAGTTACTCCGCTGGGACAGGGGGAGATACGCAGTATTTT.

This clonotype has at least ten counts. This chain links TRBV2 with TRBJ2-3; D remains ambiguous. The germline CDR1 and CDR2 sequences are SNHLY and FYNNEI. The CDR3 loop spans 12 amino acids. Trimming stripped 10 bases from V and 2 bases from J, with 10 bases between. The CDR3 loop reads CATAQPTDTQYF. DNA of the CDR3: TGTGCCACGGCCCAGCCCACAGATACGCAGTATTTT.

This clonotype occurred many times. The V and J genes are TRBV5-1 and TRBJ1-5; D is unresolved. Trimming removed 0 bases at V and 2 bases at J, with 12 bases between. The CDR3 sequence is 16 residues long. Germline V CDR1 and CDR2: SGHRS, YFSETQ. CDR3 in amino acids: CASSLEGPWGNQPQHF. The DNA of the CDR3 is TGCGCCAGCAGCTTGGAGGGTCCTTGGGGCAATCAGCCCCAGCATTTT.

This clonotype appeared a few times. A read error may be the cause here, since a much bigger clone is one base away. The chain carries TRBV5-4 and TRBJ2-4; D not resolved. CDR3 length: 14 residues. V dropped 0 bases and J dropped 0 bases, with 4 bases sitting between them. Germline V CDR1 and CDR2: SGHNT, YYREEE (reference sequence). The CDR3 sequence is CASSLDLAKNIQYF. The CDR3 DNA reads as TGTGCCAGCAGCTTGGACCTAGCCAAAAACATTCAGTACTTC.

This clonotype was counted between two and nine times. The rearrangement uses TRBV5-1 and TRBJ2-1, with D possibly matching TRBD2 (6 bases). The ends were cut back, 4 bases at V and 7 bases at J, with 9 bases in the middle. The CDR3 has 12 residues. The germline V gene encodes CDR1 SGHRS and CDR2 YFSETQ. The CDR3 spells CASSTSGNEQFF. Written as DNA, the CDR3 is TGCGCCAGCAGCACAAGCGGGAATGAGCAGTTCTTC.

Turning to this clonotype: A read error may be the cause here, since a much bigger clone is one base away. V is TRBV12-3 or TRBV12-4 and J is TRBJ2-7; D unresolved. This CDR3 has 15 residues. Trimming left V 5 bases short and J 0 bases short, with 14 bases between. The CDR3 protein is CASSRRRAVSYEQYF. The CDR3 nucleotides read TGTGCCAGCAGTCGGCGCCGGGCAGTCTCCTACGAGCAGTACTTC.

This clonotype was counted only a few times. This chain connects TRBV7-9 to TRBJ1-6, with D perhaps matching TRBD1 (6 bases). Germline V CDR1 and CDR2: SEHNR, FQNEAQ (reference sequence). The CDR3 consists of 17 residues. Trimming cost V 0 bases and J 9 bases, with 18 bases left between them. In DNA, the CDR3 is TGTGCCAGCAGCTTAGCCGTCGGGCGGGCCAGGGGTTCACCCCTCCACTTT. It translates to CASSLAVGRARGSPLHF.

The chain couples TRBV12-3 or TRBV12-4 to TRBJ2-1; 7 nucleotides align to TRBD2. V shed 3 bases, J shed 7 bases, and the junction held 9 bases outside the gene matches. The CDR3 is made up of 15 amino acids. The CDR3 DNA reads TGTGCCAGCAGTTTCCGGGGGGAGGCCCAAAATGAGCAGTTCTTC. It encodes CASSFRGEAQNEQFF.

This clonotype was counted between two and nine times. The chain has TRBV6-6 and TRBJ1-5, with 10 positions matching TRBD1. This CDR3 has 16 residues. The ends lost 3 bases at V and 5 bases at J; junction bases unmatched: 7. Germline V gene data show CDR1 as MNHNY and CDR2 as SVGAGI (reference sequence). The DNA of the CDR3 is TGTGCCAGCAGTTATCTCGGACAGGGGGGTTATCAGCCCCAGCATTTT. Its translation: CASSYLGQGGYQPQHF.

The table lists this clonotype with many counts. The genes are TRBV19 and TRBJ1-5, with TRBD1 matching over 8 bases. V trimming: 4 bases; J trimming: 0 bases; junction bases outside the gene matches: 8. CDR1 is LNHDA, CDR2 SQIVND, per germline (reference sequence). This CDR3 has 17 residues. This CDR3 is CASSSDRGAISNQPQHF. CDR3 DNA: TGTGCCAGTAGTAGCGACAGGGGCGCTATTAGCAATCAGCCCCAGCATTTT.

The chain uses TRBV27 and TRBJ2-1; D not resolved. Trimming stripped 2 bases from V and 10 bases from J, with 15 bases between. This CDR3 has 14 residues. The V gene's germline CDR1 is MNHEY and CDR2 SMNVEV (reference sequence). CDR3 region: CASSLRAVREEQFF. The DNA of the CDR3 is TGTGCCAGCAGTTTACGGGCGGTAAGAGAGGAGCAGTTCTTC.

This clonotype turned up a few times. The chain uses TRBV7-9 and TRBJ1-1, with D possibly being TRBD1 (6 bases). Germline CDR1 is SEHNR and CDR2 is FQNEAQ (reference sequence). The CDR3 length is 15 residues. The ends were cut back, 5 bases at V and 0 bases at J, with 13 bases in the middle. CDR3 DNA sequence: TGTGCCAGCAGCCGCCTTGACAGGATGAACACTGAAGCTTTCTTT. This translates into CASSRLDRMNTEAFF. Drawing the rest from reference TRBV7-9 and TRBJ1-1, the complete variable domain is DTGVSQNPRHKITKRGQNVTFRCDPISEHNRLYWYRQTLGQGPEFLTYFQNEAQLEKSRLLSDRFSAERPKGSFSTLEIQRTEQGDSAMYLCASSRLDRMNTEAFFGQGTRLTVV.

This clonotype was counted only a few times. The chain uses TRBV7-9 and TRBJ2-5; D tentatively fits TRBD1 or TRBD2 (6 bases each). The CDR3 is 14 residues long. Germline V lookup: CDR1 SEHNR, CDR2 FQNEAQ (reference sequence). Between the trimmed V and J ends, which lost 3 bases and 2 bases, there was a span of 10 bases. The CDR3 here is CASSFGGGQETQYF. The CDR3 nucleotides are TGTGCCAGCAGCTTCGGAGGGGGGCAAGAGACCCAGTACTTC.

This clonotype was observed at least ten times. The CDR3 coding sequence is TGTGCCAGCAGTGAACGCGGGGGGTACGAGCAGTACTTC. Translating it yields CASSERGGYEQYF. The J gene is TRBJ2-7, the V gene TRBV25-1; 8 bases line up with TRBD2. CDR1 is MGHDK and CDR2 is SYGVNS in the germline V gene. The CDR3 spans 13 residues. The ends lost 2 bases at V and 4 bases at J; junction bases unmatched: 1.

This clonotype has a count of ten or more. The CDR3 sequence is CSAPADTYHNNYGYTF. In nucleotides, the CDR3 is TGCAGCGCCCCGGCGGACACCTACCACAATAACTATGGCTACACCTTC. The V call is TRBV29-1, the J call TRBJ1-2; weak D call: TRBD1 (5 bases). Germline V lookup: CDR1 SQVTM, CDR2 ANQGSEA. V lost 7 bases and J lost 1, with 22 bases in between. The CDR3 sequence is 16 residues long.

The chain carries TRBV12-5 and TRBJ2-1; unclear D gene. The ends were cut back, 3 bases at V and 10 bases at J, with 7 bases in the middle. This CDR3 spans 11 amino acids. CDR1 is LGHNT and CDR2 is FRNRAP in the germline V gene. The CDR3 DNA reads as TGTGCTAGTGGTTTCTCGGACGAGCAGTTCTTC. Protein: CASGFSDEQFF.

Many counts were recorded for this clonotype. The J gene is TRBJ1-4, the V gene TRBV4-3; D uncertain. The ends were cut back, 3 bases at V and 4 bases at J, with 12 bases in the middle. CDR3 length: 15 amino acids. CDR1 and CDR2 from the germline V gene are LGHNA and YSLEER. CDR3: CASSQRAVLNEKLFF. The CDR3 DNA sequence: TGCGCCAGCAGCCAGCGGGCGGTCCTTAATGAAAAACTGTTTTTT.

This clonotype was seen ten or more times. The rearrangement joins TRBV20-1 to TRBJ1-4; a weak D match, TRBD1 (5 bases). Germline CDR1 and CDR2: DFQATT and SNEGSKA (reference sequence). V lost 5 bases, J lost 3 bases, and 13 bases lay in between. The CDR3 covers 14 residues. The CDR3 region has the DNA TGCAGTGCTGGCCTCCTGGGGGCTAATGAAAAACTGTTTTTT. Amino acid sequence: CSAGLLGANEKLFF.

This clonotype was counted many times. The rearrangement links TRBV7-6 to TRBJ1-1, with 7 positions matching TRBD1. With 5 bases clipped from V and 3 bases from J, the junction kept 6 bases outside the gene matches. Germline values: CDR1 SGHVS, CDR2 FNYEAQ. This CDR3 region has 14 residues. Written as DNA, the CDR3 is TGTGCCAGCAGCCGAACAGGGGCGGACACTGAAGCTTTCTTT. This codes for CASSRTGADTEAFF.

The CDR3 bases are TGTGCCACCGGGACTAGCGGGAGGGTTAAGGTCAATGAGCAGTTCTTC. Its translation is CATGTSGRVKVNEQFF. The chain uses TRBV10-3 and TRBJ2-1, with 16 bases aligning to TRBD2. Per germline, CDR1 ENHRY and CDR2 SYGVKD. Germline trimming cut 10 bases from V and 6 bases from J; bases unmatched to any gene: 9. The CDR3 has 16 residues.

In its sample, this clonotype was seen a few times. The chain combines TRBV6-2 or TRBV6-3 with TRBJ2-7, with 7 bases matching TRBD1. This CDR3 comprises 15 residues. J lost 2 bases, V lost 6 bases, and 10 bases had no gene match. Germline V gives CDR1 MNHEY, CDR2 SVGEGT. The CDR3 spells CASSTDRASTYEQYF. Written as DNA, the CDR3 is TGTGCCAGCAGCACCGACAGGGCCTCGACCTACGAGCAGTACTTC.

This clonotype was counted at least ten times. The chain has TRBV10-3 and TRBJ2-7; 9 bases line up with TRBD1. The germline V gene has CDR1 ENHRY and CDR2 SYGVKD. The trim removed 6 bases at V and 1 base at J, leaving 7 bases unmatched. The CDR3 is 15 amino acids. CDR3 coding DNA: TGTGCCATCAGGATGGGGACAGGGCAGTCCTACGAGCAGTACTTC. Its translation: CAIRMGTGQSYEQYF.

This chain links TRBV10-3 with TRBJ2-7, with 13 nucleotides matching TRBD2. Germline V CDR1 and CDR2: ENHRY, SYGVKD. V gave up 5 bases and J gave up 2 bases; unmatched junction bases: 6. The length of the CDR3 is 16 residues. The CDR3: CAISNQGTSGTYEQYF. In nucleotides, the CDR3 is TGTGCCATCAGTAATCAAGGGACTAGCGGGACCTACGAGCAGTACTTC.

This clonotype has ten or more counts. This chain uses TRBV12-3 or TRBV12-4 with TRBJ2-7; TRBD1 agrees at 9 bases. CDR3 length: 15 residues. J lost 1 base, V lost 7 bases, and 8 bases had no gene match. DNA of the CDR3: TGTGCCAGCACCCCCGGGACAGGGCTATCCTACGAGCAGTACTTC. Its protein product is CASTPGTGLSYEQYF.

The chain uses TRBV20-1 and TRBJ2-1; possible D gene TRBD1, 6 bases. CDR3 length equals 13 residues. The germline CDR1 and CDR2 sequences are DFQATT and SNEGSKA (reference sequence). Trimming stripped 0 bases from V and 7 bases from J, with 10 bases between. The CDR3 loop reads CSARDPQGNEQFF. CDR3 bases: TGCAGTGCTAGAGATCCACAGGGAAATGAGCAGTTCTTC.

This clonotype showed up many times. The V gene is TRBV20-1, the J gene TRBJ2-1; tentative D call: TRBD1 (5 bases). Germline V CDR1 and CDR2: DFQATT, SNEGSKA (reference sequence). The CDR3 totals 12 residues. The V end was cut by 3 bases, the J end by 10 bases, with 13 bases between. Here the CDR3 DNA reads TGCAGTGCTAGGGGGCGGCTTGAAGAGCAGTTCTTC. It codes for CSARGRLEEQFF.

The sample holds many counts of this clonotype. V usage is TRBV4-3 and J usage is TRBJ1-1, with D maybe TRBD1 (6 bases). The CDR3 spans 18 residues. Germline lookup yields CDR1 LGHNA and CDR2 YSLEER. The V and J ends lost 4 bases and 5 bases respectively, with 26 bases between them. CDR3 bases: TGCGCCAGCAGCCCCACGCAATTACAGGGACCCCCCGAAACTGAAGCTTTCTTT. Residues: CASSPTQLQGPPETEAFF.